This T cell receptor (beta chain) was documented in a study of patients and donors after allogeneic stem cell transplantation. By share of the sample, this clonotype is medium-sized (0.01 to 0.1%). Deletions cut 3 bases from V and 0 bases from J, with 15 bases between. The CDR3 sequence is 16 residues long. Germline-derived CDR1 and CDR2 are SGHRS and YFSETQ. TCRdb itself ran the RT-PCR reads through MiXCR, one entry per CDR3 protein. The table includes approximately 9,000 distinct CDR3 sequences, under 5% detected once. This TCR was recovered from a human donor who was either an allogeneic HSCT recipient or a stem cell or donor lymphocyte infusion donor (not recorded which). It is not recorded whose cells these are; they may come from a transplant donor. The sequencing sample was made of blood, either unsorted or a sorted T cell fraction (not recorded which). The chain uses TRBV5-1 and TRBJ1-2, with D possibly TRBD1 on 6 matching bases. CDR3 protein: CASSSQPGTTNYGYTF. CDR3 nucleotides: TGCGCCAGCAGCTCCCAGCCTGGGACAACTAACTATGGCTACACCTTC.